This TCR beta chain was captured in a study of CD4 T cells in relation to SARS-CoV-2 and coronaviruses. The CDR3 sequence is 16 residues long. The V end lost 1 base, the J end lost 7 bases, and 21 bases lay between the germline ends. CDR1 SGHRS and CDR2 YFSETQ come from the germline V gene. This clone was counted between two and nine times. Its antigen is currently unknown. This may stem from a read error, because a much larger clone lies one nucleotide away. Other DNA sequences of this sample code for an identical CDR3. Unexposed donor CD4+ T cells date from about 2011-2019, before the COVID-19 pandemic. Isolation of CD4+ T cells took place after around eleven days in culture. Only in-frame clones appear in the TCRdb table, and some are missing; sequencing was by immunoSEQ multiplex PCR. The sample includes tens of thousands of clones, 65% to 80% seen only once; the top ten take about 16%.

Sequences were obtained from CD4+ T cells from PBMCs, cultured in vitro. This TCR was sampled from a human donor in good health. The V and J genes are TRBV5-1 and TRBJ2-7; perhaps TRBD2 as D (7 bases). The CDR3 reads CASSLNIGRGAGEQYF. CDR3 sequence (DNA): TGCGCCAGCAGCTTGAATATTGGACGGGGGGCGGGGGAGCAGTACTTC.